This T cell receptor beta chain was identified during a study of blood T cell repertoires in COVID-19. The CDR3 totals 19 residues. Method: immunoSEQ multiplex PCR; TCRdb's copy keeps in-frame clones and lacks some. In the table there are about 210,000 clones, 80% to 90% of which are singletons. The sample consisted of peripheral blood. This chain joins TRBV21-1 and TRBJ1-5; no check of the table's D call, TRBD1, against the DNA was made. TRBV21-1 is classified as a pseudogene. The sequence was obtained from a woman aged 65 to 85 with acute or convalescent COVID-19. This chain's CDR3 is CASSKKGQGAKISNQPQHF. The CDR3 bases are TGTGCCAGCAGCAAAAAGGGACAGGGGGCCAAGATTAGCAATCAGCCCCAGCATTTT.